This record looks at one T cell receptor beta chain sequence and its context. The data were taken from a study of blood T cell repertoires in COVID-19. At the level of the study: Donors in the United States, Italy and Spain gave samples during acute or convalescent COVID-19. T cells, B-cell-depleted T cells, or PBMCs supplied cDNA or gDNA.

Authors' data handling: Reference gene primer amplification gave estimated nucleated cell counts. The assay was immunoSEQ multiplex PCR, and TCRdb's table has in-frame clones only and misses some. V, J and clone size are taken as reported in that table, and D and trimming were inferred from the DNA itself. The table shows about 84,000 clones, with 75% to 90% occurring only once. The V end was cut by 7 bases, the J end by 7 bases, with 13 bases between. Germline CDR1 is MDHEN and CDR2 is SYDVKM. This CDR3 is built from 13 residues. V gene TRBV28 combines with J gene TRBJ2-2; D not certain. The sequence came from a man older than 75 with active or convalescent COVID-19. Sequencing was carried out using peripheral blood. CDR3 in DNA: TGTGCCAGCAATCCCTATGAGTTCGGGGAGCTGTTTTTT. Translation gives CASNPYEFGELFF.